This T cell receptor beta chain was sequenced in a study of post-analysis software for immune sequencing data. General study points: Among roughly 5 TRBV segments more frequent in patients than controls were TRBV5-6, TRBV5-1 and TRBV20-1.

Germline V CDR1 and CDR2: MGHDK, SYGVNS. The CDR3 is 16 amino acids. V was pared by 5 bases and J by 3 bases, with 8 bases of the junction left unmatched. cDNA libraries for TCR beta contained unique molecular identifiers. TCRdb recomputed calls from the PCR reads with MiXCR, one row per CDR3 protein. The sample shows about 150,000 distinct CDR3 sequences, approximately 30% of them seen only once. This clonotype was detected ten times or more. The antigen is not known. This chain joins TRBV25-1 and TRBJ2-7; 12 bases map to TRBD1. The clonotype comes from a girl between 10 and 17 years old with multiple sclerosis. The sequenced sample was blood. In DNA form, the CDR3 reads TGTGCCAGCAGTCTCGGGACAGGGGGCTTTTACTACGAGCAGTACTTC. This translates into CASSLGTGGFYYEQYF.